The clone carrying this T cell receptor beta chain qualifies as medium-sized. What it binds is unknown. Looked up from germline, CDR1 is DFQATT and CDR2 is SNEGSKA (reference sequence). The junction had 8 bases not matched to a gene; V was cut back by 5 bases and J by 4 bases. The CDR3 has 16 amino acids. This sample is part of a study of metastatic and nonmetastatic thyroid tumors. Study-wide context: Repertoires were compared across blood and tumor or nodule tissue from malignant and benign thyroid patients.

The authors' processing: A classifier of distant metastasis in papillary thyroid cancer was built from CDR3 differences (across clinicopathological groups). TCRdb reanalyzed the PCR reads with MiXCR. The V and J calls and clone size come from TCRdb's table, not from the authors' own analysis. The sample has around 15,000 clones; roughly a quarter are singletons. General observations from the study: In blood and tumor, TCR beta diversity was reportedly significantly higher in malignant thyroid tumors than in benign nodules.

Nobody among the patients had been given any treatment before thyroid surgery. This sequence originates from a female donor with papillary thyroid cancer or a benign thyroid nodule (not recorded which). Some clones in this sample may be carry-over from other donors' samples. Sequences were obtained from tumor tissue. V gene TRBV20-1 combines with J gene TRBJ2-5; TRBD2 aligns across 15 bases. CDR3: CSARTSGRVIAETQYF. The DNA of the CDR3 is TGCAGTGCTCGGACTAGCGGGAGGGTAATCGCAGAGACCCAGTACTTC.